The TCR beta chain under discussion was sequenced for a study of blood T cells in healthy people across ages. Trimming shortened V by 3 bases and J by 6 bases, and 11 bases separated the two germline ends. Germline assignment: CDR1 SEHNR and CDR2 FQNEAQ (reference sequence). There are 14 residues in the CDR3. A J-beta primer mix and a sample-barcoded 5' primer were used in a second PCR of roughly 6 to 11 cycles. TCRdb ran MiXCR on the 5' RACE reads and lists one entry per CDR3 protein. The data contain 2 million or so distinct CDR3 sequences, about 50% of them singletons. The sequenced material came from blood. This chain joins TRBV7-9 and TRBJ1-4, with a possible D match to TRBD1 (5 bases). The sequence was collected from a woman between 35 and 50 years old in good health. The CDR3 DNA reads as TGTGCCAGCAGCTTGACAGAGAGGGATGAAAAACTGTTTTTT. Translating it yields CASSLTERDEKLFF.